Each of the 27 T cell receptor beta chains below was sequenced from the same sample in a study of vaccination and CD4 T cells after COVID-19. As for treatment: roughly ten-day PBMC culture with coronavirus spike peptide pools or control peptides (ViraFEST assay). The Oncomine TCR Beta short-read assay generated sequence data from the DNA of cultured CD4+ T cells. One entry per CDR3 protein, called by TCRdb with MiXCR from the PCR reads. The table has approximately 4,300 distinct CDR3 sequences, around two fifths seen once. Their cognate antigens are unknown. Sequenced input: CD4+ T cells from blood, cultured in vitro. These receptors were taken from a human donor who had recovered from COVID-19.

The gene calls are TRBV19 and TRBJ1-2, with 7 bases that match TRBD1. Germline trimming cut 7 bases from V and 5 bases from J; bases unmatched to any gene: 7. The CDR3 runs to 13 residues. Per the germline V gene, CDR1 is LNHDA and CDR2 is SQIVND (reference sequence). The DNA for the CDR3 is TGTGCCAGTACCAAGGGACAGCAATATGGCTACACCTTC. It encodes CASTKGQQYGYTF.

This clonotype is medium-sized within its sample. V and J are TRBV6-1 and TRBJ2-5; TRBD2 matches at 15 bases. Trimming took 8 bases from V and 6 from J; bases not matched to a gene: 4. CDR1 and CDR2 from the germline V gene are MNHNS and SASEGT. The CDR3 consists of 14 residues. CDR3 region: CASRTSGRDQTQYF. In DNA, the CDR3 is TGTGCCAGCCGGACTAGCGGGAGGGACCAGACCCAGTACTTC.

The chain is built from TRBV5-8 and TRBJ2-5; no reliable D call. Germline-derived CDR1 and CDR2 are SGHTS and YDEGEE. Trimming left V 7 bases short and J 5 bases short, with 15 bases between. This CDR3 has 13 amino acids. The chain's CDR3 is CASWSFLRETQYF. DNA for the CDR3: TGTGCCAGCTGGTCCTTCCTCAGGGAGACCCAGTACTTC.

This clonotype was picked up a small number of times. Here the CDR3 DNA reads TGTGCCAGCAGTTACTCGGGGCATGAAGAATGGAACACTGAAGCTTTCTTT. This codes for CASSYSGHEEWNTEAFF. The rearrangement links TRBV6-5 to TRBJ1-1; D is possibly TRBD1 (5 bases). V lost 0 bases and J 1 base, leaving 15 bases between the germline ends. Germline-derived CDR1 and CDR2 are MNHEY and SVGAGI. The CDR3 loop spans 17 amino acids.

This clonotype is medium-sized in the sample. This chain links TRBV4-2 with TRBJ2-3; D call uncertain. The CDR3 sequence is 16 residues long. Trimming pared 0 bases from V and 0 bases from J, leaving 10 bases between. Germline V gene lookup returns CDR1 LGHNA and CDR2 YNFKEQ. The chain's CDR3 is CASSQDWIPSTDTQYF. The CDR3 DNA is TGTGCCAGCAGCCAAGATTGGATTCCTAGCACAGATACGCAGTATTTT.

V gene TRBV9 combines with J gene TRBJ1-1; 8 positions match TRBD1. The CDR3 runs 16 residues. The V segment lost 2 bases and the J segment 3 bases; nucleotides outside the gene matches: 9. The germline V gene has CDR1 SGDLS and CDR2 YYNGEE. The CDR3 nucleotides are TGTGCCAGCAGCGTTGGTGGCTCAGGGGGCGACACTGAAGCTTTCTTT. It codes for CASSVGGSGGDTEAFF.

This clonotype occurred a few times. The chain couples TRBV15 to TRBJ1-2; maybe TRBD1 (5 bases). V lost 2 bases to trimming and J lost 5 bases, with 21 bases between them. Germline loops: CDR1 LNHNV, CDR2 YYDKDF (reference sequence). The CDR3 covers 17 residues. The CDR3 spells CATSRPIWGLNLYGYTF. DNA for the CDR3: TGTGCCACCAGCAGACCCATCTGGGGACTCAATCTTTATGGCTACACCTTC.

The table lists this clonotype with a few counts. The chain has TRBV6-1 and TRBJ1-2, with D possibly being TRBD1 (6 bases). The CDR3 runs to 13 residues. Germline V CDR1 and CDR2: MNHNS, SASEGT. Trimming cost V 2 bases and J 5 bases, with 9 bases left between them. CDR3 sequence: CASSERQDYGYTF. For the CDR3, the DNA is TGTGCCAGCAGTGAAAGACAGGATTATGGCTACACCTTC.

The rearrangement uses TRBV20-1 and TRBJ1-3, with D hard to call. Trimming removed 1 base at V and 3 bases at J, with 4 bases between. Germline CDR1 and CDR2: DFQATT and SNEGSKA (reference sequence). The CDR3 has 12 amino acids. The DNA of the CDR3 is TGCAGTGCTAGAGCGAGTGGAAACACCATATATTTT. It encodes CSARASGNTIYF.

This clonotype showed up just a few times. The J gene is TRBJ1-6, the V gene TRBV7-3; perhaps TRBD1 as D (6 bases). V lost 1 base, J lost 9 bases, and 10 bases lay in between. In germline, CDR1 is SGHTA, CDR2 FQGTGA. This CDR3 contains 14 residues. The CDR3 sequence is CASSLRGGGSPLHF. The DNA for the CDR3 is TGTGCCAGCAGCTTAAGAGGGGGAGGTTCACCCCTCCACTTT.

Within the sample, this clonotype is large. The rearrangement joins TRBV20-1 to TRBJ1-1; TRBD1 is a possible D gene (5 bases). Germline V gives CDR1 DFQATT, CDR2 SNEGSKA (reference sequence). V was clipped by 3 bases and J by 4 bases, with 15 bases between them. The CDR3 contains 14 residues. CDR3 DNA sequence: TGCAGTGCTAGTATTCCAGGGTGGGGCACTGAAGCTTTCTTT. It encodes CSASIPGWGTEAFF.

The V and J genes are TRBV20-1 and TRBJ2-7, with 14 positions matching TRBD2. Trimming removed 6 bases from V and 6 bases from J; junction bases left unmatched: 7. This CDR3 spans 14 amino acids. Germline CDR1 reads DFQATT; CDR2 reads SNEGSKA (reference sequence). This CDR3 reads CSARLAGGPGEQYF. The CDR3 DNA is TGCAGTGCGAGACTAGCGGGAGGGCCGGGCGAGCAGTACTTC.

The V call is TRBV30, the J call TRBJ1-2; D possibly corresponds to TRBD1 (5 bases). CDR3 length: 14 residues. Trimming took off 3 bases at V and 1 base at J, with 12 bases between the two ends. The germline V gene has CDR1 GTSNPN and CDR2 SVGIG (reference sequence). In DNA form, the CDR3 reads TGTGCCTGGAGCCAGGGACTTCATAACTATGGCTACACCTTC. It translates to CAWSQGLHNYGYTF. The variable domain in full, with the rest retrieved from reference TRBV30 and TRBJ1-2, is SQTIHQWPATLVQPVGSPLSLECTVEGTSNPNLYWYRQAAGRGLQLLFYSVGIGQISSEVPQNLSASRPQDRQFILSSKKLLLSDSGFYLCAWSQGLHNYGYTFGSGTRLTVV.

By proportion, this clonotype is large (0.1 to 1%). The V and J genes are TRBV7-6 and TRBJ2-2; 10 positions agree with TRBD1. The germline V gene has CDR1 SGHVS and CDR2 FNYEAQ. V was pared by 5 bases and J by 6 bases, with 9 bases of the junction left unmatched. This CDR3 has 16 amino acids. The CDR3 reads CASSPRGTGVAGELFF. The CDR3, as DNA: TGTGCCAGCAGCCCACGCGGGACAGGGGTAGCCGGGGAGCTGTTTTTT. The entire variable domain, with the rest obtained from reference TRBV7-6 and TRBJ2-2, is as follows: GAGVSQSPRYKVTKRGQDVALRCDPISGHVSLYWYRQALGQGPEFLTYFNYEAQQDKSGLPNDRFSAERPEGSISTLTIQRTEQRDSAMYRCASSPRGTGVAGELFFGEGSRLTVL.

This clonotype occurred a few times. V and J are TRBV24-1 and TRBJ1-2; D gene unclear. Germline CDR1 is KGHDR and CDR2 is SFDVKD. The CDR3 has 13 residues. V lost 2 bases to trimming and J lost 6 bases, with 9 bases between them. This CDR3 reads CATSDSQSNGYTF. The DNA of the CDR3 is TGTGCCACCAGTGATTCCCAATCGAATGGCTACACCTTC.

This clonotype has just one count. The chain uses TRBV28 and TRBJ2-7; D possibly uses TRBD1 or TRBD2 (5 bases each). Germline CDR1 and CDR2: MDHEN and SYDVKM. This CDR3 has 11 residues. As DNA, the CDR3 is TGTGTGGTGAGGGGCAACTACGAGCAGTACTTC. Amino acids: CVVRGNYEQYF.

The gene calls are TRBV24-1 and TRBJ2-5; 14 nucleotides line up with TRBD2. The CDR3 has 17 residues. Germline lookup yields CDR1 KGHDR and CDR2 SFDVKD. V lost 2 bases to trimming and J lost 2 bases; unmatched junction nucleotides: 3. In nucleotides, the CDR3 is TGTGCCACCAGTGATTCTGGACTAGCGGGGGGACAAGAGACCCAGTACTTC. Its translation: CATSDSGLAGGQETQYF.

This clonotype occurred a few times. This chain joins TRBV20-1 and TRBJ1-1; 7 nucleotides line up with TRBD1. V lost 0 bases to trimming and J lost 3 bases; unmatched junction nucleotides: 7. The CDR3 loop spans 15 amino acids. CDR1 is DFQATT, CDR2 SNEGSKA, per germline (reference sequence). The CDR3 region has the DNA TGCAGTGCTAGAGATCGCGTCAGGGGGGACACTGAAGCTTTCTTT. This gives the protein CSARDRVRGDTEAFF.

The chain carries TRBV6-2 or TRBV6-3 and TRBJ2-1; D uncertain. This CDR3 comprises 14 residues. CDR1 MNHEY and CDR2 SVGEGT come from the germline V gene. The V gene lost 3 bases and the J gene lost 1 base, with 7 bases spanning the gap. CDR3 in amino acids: CASSYSLSYNEQFF. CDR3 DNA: TGTGCCAGCAGTTATTCTCTTTCCTACAATGAGCAGTTCTTC.

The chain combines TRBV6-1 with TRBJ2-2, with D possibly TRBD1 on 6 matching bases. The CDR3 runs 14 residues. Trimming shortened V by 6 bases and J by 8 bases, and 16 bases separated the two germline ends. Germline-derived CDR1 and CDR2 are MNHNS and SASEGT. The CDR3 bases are TGTGCCAGCAGAGTTCCTACAGGGTCGGGGGAGCTGTTTTTT. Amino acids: CASRVPTGSGELFF.

In DNA, the CDR3 is TGTGCCATCAGTGGGTCCGCGGACACCCTATACGAGCAGTACTTC. It yields the protein CAISGSADTLYEQYF. The chain joins TRBV10-3 to TRBJ2-7; perhaps TRBD1 as D (5 bases). Germline V gene sequence: CDR1 ENHRY, CDR2 SYGVKD. This CDR3 has 15 residues. V lost 4 bases and J lost 4, with 17 bases in between.

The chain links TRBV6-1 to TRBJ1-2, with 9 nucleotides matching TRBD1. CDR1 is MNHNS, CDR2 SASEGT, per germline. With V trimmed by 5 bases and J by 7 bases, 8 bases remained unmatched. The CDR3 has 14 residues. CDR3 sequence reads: CASSPTGGAFGYTF. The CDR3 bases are TGTGCCAGCAGTCCCACAGGGGGCGCTTTTGGCTACACCTTC.

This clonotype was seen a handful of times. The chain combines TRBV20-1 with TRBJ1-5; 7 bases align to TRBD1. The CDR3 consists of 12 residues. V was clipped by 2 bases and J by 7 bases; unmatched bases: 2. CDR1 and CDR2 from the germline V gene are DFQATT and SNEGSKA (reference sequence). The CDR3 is CSARQGGQPQHF. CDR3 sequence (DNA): TGCAGTGCTAGACAGGGGGGCCAGCCCCAGCATTTT.

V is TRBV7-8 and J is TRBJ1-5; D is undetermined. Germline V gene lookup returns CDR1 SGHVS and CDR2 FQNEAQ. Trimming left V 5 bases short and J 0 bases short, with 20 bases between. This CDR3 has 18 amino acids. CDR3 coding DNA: TGTGCCAGCAGCCTCAAGACTAACGACGGATATAGCAATCAGCCCCAGCATTTT. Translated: CASSLKTNDGYSNQPQHF.

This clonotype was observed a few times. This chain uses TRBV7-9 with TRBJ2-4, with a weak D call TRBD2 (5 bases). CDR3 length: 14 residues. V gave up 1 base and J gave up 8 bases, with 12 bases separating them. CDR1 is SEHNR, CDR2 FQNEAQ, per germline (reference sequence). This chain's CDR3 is CASSLGGGSDIQYF. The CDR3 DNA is TGTGCCAGCAGCTTAGGTGGCGGGTCTGACATTCAGTACTTC.

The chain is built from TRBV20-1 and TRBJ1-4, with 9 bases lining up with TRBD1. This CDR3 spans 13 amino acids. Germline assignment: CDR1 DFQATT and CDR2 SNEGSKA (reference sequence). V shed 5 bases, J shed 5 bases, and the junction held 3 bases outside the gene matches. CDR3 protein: CSAQGTGNEKLFF. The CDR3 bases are TGCAGTGCTCAGGGGACAGGGAATGAAAAACTGTTTTTT.

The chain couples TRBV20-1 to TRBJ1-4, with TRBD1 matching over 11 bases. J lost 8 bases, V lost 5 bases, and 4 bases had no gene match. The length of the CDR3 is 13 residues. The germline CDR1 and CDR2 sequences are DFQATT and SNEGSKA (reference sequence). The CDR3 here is CSAAGTGGEKLFF. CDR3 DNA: TGCAGTGCTGCCGGGACAGGGGGGGAAAAACTGTTTTTT.